This TCR beta chain is drawn from a study of blood T cell repertoires in COVID-19 (TCRdb year 2020). For the wider study: Collaborator samples came from the United States, Italy and Spain and covered acute and convalescent phases of COVID-19. The samples were drawn from the first 160 participants of the ongoing ImmuneRACE study and from 950 to 1,500 subjects provided by 6 global collaborators. The repertoires were released in a freely available public database meant as a resource for research on the immune response to SARS-CoV-2. Sample metadata almost always included a de-identified subject ID, COVID-19 status, age in years and sex. The material from the prospective study consisted of cDNA or gDNA derived from T cells, B-cell-depleted T cells, or PBMCs. The dataset comprised deeply sampled blood TCRbeta repertoires from subjects exposed to, actively infected with, or recovered from COVID-19. Where HLA class I and class II types were available, the types were taken from metadata supplied by the sample provider, not from assay-based typing.

TCRbeta CDR3 regions were amplified from genomic DNA by means of the immunoSEQ Assay, a bias-controlled multiplex PCR. The original methods were these. Nucleated cell counts per sample were estimated from amplification of reference gene primers within the assay. To quantify the absolute abundance of each unique TCRbeta CDR3 rearrangement, sequence reads were collapsed and filtered. For each sample, productive Simpson clonality was calculated as the square root of Simpson's diversity index across productive rearrangements. The source is immuneACCESS, and TCRdb retained only in-frame sequences with V and J called. Part of the clones is not carried over; for the studies checked, unresolved V genes explain less than half of this, and the remainder is unexplained. D and trimming were read from the DNA, whereas the V and J calls and clone size are those reported in that table. Within this sample are fewer than 250,000 clones, with around 90% of them counted one time only. About 15% of the sample is in the top ten clones.

Broad study findings and their caveats: How much clinical and demographic metadata was included differed by source and by participant, and the metadata was provided uncurated.

Worth noting for this clone: Its antigen remains undetermined. One base away there is no much larger clone; base qualities are not given.

From cysteine to phenylalanine, the CDR3 is 16 amino acids long. Only the CDR3 DNA stays, 48 bases, in frame from base 1. Ends trimmed: V by 0 bases, J by 2 bases; bases unmatched to a gene: 4. CDR1 and CDR2, looked up from the germline V gene, are SGHRS and YFSETQ. Participants in the prospective study were enrolled through a virtual design, were aged about 18 to 100 years, and lived in roughly 24 United States geographic areas. In the prospective study, participants were assigned to cohorts based on the clinical history participants reported in a screening survey and a study questionnaire. A participant counted as exposed if, within 2 weeks of entering the study, that participant had been in contact with someone who had a PCR-confirmed or clinician-diagnosed COVID-19 case. Each participant in the prospective study had whole blood, serum and a nasopharyngeal or oropharyngeal swab collected by mobile phlebotomists. Additional blood draws and questionnaires over an approximately two-month period could optionally be provided by prospective study participants. Before DNA extraction, prospective study blood samples were shipped either frozen or at room temperature.

The chain employs TRBV5-1 and TRBJ2-3, with 9 middle bases fitting TRBD2. The origin of this receptor is a man under 40 who had been exposed to COVID-19. Sequenced sample: PBMCs or T cells enriched from blood (not recorded which). The CDR3 here reads CASSLEASGVTDTQYF. The nucleotide sequence reads TGCGCCAGCAGCTTGGAGGCTAGCGGGGTCACAGATACGCAGTATTTT.